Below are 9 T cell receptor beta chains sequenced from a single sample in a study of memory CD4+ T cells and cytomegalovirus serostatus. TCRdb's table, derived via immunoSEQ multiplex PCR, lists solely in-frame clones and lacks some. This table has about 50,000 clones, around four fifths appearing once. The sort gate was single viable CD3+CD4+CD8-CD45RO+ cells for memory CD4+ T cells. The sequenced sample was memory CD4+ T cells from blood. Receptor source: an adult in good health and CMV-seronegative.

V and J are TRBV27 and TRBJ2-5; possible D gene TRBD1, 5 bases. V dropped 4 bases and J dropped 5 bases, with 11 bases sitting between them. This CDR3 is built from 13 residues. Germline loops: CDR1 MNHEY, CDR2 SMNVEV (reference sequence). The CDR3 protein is CASSSQAWETQYF. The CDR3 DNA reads TGTGCCAGCAGTTCACAGGCATGGGAGACCCAGTACTTC.

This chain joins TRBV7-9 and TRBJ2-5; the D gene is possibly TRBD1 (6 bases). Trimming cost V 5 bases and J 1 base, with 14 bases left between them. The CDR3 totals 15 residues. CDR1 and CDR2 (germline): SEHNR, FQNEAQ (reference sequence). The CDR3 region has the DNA TGTGCCAGCAGCGTTTGGGACATCGGCCAAGAGACCCAGTACTTC. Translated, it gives CASSVWDIGQETQYF. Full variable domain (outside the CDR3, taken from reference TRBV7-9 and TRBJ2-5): DTGVSQNPRHKITKRGQNVTFRCDPISEHNRLYWYRQTLGQGPEFLTYFQNEAQLEKSRLLSDRFSAERPKGSFSTLEIQRTEQGDSAMYLCASSVWDIGQETQYFGPGTRLLVL.

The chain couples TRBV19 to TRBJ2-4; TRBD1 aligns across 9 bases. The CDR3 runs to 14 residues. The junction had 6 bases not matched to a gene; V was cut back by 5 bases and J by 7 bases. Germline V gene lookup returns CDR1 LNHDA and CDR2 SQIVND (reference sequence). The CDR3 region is CASSVQGAQNIQYF. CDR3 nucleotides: TGTGCCAGTAGTGTACAGGGGGCGCAGAACATTCAGTACTTC.

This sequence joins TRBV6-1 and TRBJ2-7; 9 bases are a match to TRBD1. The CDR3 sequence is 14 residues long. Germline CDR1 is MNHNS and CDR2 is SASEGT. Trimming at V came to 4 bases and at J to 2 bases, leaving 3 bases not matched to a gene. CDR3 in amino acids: CASSVGTGTYEQYF. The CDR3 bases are TGTGCCAGCAGTGTCGGGACAGGGACCTACGAGCAGTACTTC.

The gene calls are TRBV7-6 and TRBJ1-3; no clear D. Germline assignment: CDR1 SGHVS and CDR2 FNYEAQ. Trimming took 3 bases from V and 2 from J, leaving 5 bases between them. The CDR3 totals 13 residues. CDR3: CASSFITGNTIYF. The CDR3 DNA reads TGTGCCAGCAGCTTCATTACTGGAAACACCATATATTTT.

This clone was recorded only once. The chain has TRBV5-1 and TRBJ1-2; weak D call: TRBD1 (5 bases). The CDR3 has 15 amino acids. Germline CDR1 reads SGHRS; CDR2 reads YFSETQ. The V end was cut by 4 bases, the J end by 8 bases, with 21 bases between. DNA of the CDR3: TGCGCCAGCAGCACCATGGTCGCAGGGTCAGGGGGCTACACCTTC. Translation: CASSTMVAGSGGYTF.

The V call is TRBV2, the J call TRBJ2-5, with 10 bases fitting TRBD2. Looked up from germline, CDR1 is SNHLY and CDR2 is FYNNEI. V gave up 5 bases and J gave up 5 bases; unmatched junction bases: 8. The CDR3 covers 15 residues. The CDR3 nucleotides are TGTGCCAGCAGTAAGCAAACTAGCGGGGCGGAGACCCAGTACTTC. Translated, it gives CASSKQTSGAETQYF.

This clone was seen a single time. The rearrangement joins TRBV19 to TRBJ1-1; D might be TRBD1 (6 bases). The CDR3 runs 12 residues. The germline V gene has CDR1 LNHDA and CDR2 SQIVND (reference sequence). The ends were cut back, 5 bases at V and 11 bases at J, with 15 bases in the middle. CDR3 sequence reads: CASSVRTGRAFF. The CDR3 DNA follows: TGTGCCAGTAGTGTGAGAACAGGGAGGGCTTTCTTT.

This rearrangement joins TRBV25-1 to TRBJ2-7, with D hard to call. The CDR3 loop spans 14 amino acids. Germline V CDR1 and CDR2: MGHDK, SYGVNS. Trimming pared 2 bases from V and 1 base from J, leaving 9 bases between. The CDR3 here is CASSEDEDSYEQYF. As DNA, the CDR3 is TGTGCCAGCAGTGAAGATGAAGATTCCTACGAGCAGTACTTC.